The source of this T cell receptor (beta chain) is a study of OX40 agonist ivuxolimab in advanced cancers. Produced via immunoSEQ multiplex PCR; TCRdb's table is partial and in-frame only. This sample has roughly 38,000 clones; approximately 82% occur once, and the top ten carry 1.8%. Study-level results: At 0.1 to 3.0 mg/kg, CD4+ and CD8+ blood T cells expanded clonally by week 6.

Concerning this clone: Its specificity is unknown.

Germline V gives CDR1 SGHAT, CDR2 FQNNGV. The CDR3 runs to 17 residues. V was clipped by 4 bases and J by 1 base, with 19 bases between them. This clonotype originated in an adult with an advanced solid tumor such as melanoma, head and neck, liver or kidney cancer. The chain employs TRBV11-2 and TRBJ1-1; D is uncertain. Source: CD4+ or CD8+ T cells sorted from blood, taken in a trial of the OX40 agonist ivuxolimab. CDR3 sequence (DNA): TGTGCCAGCAGCTCGAATAAGTTGGGCAGATCGAACACTGAAGCTTTCTTT. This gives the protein CASSSNKLGRSNTEAFF.